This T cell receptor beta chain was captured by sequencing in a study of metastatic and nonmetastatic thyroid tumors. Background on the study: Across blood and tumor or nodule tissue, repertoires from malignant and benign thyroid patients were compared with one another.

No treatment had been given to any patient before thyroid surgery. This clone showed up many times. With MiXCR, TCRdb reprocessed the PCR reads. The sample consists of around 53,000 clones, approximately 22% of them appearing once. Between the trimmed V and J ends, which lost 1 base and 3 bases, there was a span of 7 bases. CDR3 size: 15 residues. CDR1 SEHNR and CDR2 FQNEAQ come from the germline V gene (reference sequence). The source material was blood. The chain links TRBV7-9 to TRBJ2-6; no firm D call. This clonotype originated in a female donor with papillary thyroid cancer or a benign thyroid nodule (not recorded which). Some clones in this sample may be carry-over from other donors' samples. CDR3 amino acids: CASSLDSGGANVLTF. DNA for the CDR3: TGTGCCAGCAGCTTAGACTCCGGTGGGGCCAACGTCCTGACTTTC.